These 18 T cell receptor beta chains came from one sample sequenced in a study of identical twins. TCRdb itself ran the 5' RACE reads through MiXCR, one entry per CDR3 protein. Of about 570,000 distinct CDR3 sequences in the sample, 9.6% were seen once. This same sample was also part of a study on yellow fever vaccine responses in identical twins.

The sample was PBMCs. These receptors all stem from a woman in her late teens or twenties in good health.

This clonotype was counted at least ten times. The chain is built from TRBV28 and TRBJ2-1; perhaps TRBD2 as D (6 bases). Trimming pared 3 bases from V and 7 bases from J, leaving 16 bases between. CDR3 length: 15 residues. Germline V gene data show CDR1 as MDHEN and CDR2 as SYDVKM. CDR3 loop: CASSLPSDQRNEQFF. CDR3 nucleotide sequence: TGTGCCAGCAGTTTGCCTAGCGACCAAAGAAATGAGCAGTTCTTC.

This clonotype has a handful of counts. The rearrangement links TRBV29-1 to TRBJ2-3; D may match TRBD1 or TRBD2 (5 bases each). This CDR3 region has 13 residues. In germline, CDR1 is SQVTM, CDR2 ANQGSEA. V gave up 7 bases and J gave up 5 bases, with 16 bases separating them. CDR3 sequence (DNA): TGCAGCGCCAATCTCGGGGCGGGAGATACGCAGTATTTT. Encoded protein: CSANLGAGDTQYF.

The chain joins TRBV15 to TRBJ2-1, with 8 positions matching TRBD2. Germline CDR1 reads LNHNV; CDR2 reads YYDKDF (reference sequence). The V gene end was trimmed by 8 bases and the J gene end by 5 bases; junction bases not matched to a gene: 11. CDR3 size: 15 residues. CDR3 amino acids: CATGTEAGVNNEQFF. The CDR3 nucleotides are TGTGCCACCGGGACGGAAGCGGGAGTCAACAATGAGCAGTTCTTC.

CDR3 amino acids: CASSFLTGNQNEQFF. DNA for the CDR3: TGCGCCAGCAGCTTTTTGACAGGGAATCAAAATGAGCAGTTCTTC. The chain combines TRBV5-1 with TRBJ2-1; 7 bases are a match to TRBD1. V was pared by 2 bases and J by 7 bases, with 9 bases of the junction left unmatched. The CDR3 sequence is 15 residues long. The germline V gene encodes CDR1 SGHRS and CDR2 YFSETQ.

The chain carries TRBV29-1 and TRBJ2-1; TRBD2 aligns across 9 bases. Losses at the gene ends were 0 bases for V and 12 bases for J; bases not matched to a gene: 9. The V gene's germline CDR1 is SQVTM and CDR2 ANQGSEA. The CDR3 runs 14 residues. CDR3 amino acids: CSVEDVAGDFRQFF. DNA for the CDR3: TGCAGCGTTGAAGATGTAGCGGGAGATTTTAGGCAGTTCTTC.

As regards this clonotype: The junction does not match germline at one end; this may be a read error. The genes are TRBV2 and TRBJ2-5; 9 nucleotides match TRBD1. This CDR3 contains 18 residues. Germline loops: CDR1 SNHLY, CDR2 FYNNEI. This chain's CDR3 is CACSSFGQGKTREETQYF. CDR3 nucleotide sequence: TGTGCCTGCAGTTCCTTCGGACAGGGGAAAACTAGAGAAGAGACCCAGTACTTC.

This sequence joins TRBV12-3 or TRBV12-4 and TRBJ2-1; 7 bases map to TRBD1. V lost 5 bases, J lost 6 bases, and 7 bases stayed unmatched. The CDR3 has 14 residues. CDR3 amino acids: CASSAVTGSNEQFF. CDR3 coding DNA: TGTGCCAGCAGTGCCGTGACAGGGAGCAATGAGCAGTTCTTC.

The genes are TRBV10-3 and TRBJ2-7; D may be TRBD2 (5 bases). V gave up 11 bases and J gave up 3 bases, with 20 bases separating them. Looked up from germline, CDR1 is ENHRY and CDR2 is SYGVKD. There are 14 residues in the CDR3. CDR3 sequence (DNA): TGTGCCGTATCCCCGGGCCCTGCGGGCTACGAGCAGTACTTC. Its protein product is CAVSPGPAGYEQYF.

In the case of this clonotype: A much larger clone is a single base away; this may be a read error. The V gene is TRBV29-1, the J gene TRBJ2-3, with D possibly matching TRBD1 (5 bases). The germline CDR1 and CDR2 sequences are SQVTM and ANQGSEA. The CDR3 is 14 residues long. V was cut by 7 bases and J by 6 bases, with 20 bases left in between. CDR3 in amino acids: CSGRQQGFPDTQYF. As DNA, the CDR3 is TGCAGCGGCCGGCAGCAGGGCTTCCCGGATACGCAGTATTTT.

The chain combines TRBV20-1 with TRBJ2-6; D may be TRBD1 (5 bases). Germline CDR1 and CDR2: DFQATT and SNEGSKA (reference sequence). CDR3 length equals 13 residues. Trimming cost V 2 bases and J 3 bases, with 5 bases left between them. The CDR3 sequence: CSARQGGANVLTF. The CDR3, as DNA: TGCAGTGCTAGACAGGGTGGGGCCAACGTCCTGACTTTC.

The chain joins TRBV9 to TRBJ2-1; D tentatively fits TRBD1 or TRBD2 (5 bases each). CDR3 length: 14 amino acids. The V end lost 4 bases, the J end lost 6 bases, and 14 bases lay between the germline ends. Germline values: CDR1 SGDLS, CDR2 YYNGEE. CDR3 in amino acids: CASSLGTAANEQFF. CDR3 nucleotide sequence: TGTGCCAGCAGCCTTGGGACCGCCGCCAATGAGCAGTTCTTC.

The table lists this clonotype with many counts. This chain connects TRBV9 to TRBJ2-1, with D possibly called TRBD1 or TRBD2 (7 bases each). The CDR3 covers 15 residues. V shed 4 bases and J shed 8 bases, with 19 bases lying between them. In germline, CDR1 is SGDLS, CDR2 YYNGEE. DNA of the CDR3: TGTGCCAGCAGCCCTCCTACCCCAGGGGGGGATGAGCAGTTCTTC. Protein product: CASSPPTPGGDEQFF.

In its sample, this clonotype was seen many times. The chain recombines TRBV24-1 with TRBJ2-5; D is perhaps TRBD1 (6 bases). Germline assignment: CDR1 KGHDR and CDR2 SFDVKD. The CDR3 is 13 amino acids. V was clipped by 3 bases and J by 5 bases, with 9 bases between them. The CDR3 bases are TGTGCCACCAGTGATCCGGGACATGAGACCCAGTACTTC. Translating it yields CATSDPGHETQYF.

The table lists this clonotype with a few counts. This chain links TRBV10-3 with TRBJ2-3; 8 bases are a match to TRBD1. Looked up from germline, CDR1 is ENHRY and CDR2 is SYGVKD. The CDR3 consists of 15 residues. V lost 7 bases to trimming and J lost 2 bases; unmatched junction nucleotides: 8. For the CDR3, the DNA is TGTGCCATCACCGAACCGGGACAGGACACAGATACGCAGTATTTT. This gives the protein CAITEPGQDTDTQYF.

A few counts support this clonotype. This chain uses TRBV28 with TRBJ2-2, with 7 bases fitting TRBD1. Unmatched junction bases numbered 6, after V lost 5 bases and J lost 3 bases. The CDR3 consists of 15 residues. The germline CDR1 and CDR2 sequences are MDHEN and SYDVKM. CDR3 amino acids: CASSMYRGHTGELFF. CDR3 coding DNA: TGTGCCAGCAGTATGTATAGGGGGCACACCGGGGAGCTGTTTTTT. Looking up the rest from reference TRBV28 and TRBJ2-2 gives the full variable domain: DVKVTQSSRYLVKRTGEKVFLECVQDMDHENMFWYRQDPGLGLRLIYFSYDVKMKEKGDIPEGYSVSREKKERFSLILESASTNQTSMYLCASSMYRGHTGELFFGEGSRLTVL.

This clonotype was counted ten times or more. J is TRBJ2-3 and V is TRBV9; D is undetermined. CDR3 size: 13 residues. Germline V CDR1 and CDR2: SGDLS, YYNGEE. V was shortened by 0 bases and J by 6 bases, with 8 bases between the two germline ends. CDR3 sequence: CASSVDPPDTQYF. CDR3 in DNA: TGTGCCAGCAGCGTAGATCCCCCCGATACGCAGTATTTT.

For this clonotype: One junction end does not reproduce the germline sequence, and a read error may be involved. The genes are TRBV28 and TRBJ2-2; maybe TRBD1 (6 bases). This CDR3 comprises 16 residues. The V gene's germline CDR1 is MDHEN and CDR2 SYDVKM. CDR3 in DNA: TGTGCCAGCAGTTTAATCATGGGGGCCTCCCCCGGGGAGCTGGTTTTT. Protein product: CASSLIMGASPGELVF.

This clonotype appeared many times. The junction departs from germline at one end; a sequencing error may be responsible. The chain employs TRBV7-2 and TRBJ2-3; TRBD2 matches 7 bases. The germline CDR1 and CDR2 sequences are SGHTA and FQGNSA. The CDR3 runs 13 residues. CDR3 sequence (DNA): TGTGCCAGCAGCCTAGCGGTAACAGATACGCAGTATTTT. Its translation: CASSLAVTDTQYF.